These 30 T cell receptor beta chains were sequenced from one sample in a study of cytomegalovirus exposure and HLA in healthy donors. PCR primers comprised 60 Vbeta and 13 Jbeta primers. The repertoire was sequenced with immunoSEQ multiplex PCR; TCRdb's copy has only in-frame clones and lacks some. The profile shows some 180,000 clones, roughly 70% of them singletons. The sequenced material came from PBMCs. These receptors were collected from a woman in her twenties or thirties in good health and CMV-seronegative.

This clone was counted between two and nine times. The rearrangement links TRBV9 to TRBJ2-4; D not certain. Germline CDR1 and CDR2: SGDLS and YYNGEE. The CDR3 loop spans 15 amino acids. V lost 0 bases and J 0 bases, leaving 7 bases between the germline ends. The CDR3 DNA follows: TGTGCCAGCAGCGTAGACCCACTAGCCAAAAACATTCAGTACTTC. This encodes CASSVDPLAKNIQYF.

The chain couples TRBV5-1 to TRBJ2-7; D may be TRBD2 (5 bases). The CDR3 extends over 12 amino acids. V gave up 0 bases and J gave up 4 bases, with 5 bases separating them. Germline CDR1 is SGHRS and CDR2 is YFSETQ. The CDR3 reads CASSLGGYEQYF. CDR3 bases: TGCGCCAGCAGCTTGGGCGGGTACGAGCAGTACTTC.

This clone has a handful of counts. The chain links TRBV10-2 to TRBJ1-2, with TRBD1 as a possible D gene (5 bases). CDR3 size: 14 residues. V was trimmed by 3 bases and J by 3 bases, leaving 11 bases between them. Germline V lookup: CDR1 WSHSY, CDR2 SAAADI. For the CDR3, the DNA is TGCGCCAGCAGTGAAAGCAGGGCCTACTATGGCTACACCTTC. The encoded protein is CASSESRAYYGYTF.

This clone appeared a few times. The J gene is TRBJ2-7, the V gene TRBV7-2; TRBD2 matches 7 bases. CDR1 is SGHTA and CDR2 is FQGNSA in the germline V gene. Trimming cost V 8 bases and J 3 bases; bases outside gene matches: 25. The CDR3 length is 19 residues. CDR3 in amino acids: CASARGPTLSGTTNYEQYF. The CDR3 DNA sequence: TGTGCCAGCGCAAGGGGCCCCACATTGTCGGGGACTACAAACTACGAGCAGTACTTC.

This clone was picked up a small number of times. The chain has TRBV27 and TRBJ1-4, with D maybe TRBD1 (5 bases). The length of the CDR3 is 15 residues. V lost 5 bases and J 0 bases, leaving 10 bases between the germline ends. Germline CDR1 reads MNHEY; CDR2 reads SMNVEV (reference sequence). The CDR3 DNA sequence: TGTGCCAGCAGTGGAGGGGCTACAACTAATGAAAAACTGTTTTTT. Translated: CASSGGATTNEKLFF.

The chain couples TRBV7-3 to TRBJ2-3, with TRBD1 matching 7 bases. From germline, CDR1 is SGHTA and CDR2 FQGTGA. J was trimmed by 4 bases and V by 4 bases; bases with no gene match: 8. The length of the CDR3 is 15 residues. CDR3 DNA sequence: TGTGCCAGCAGCTCGGACAGGAGAGACCCAGATACGCAGTATTTT. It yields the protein CASSSDRRDPDTQYF. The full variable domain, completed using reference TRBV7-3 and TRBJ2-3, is GAGVSQTPSNKVTEKGKYVELRCDPISGHTALYWYRQSLGQGPEFLIYFQGTGAADDSGLPNDRFFAVRPEGSVSTLKIQRTERGDSAVYLCASSSDRRDPDTQYFGPGTRLTVL.

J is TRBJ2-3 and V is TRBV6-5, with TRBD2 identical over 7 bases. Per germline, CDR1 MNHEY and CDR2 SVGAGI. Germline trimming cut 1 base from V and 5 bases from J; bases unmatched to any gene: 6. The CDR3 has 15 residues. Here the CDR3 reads CASSYFGKREDTQYF. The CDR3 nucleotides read TGTGCCAGCAGTTACTTCGGGAAGCGGGAAGATACGCAGTATTTT.

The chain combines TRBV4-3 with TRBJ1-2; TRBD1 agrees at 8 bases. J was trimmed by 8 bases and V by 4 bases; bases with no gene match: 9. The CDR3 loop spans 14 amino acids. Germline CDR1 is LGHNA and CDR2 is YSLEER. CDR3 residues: CASSLQGAGGGYTF. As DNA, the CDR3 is TGCGCCAGCAGCCTTCAGGGGGCAGGCGGGGGCTACACCTTC.

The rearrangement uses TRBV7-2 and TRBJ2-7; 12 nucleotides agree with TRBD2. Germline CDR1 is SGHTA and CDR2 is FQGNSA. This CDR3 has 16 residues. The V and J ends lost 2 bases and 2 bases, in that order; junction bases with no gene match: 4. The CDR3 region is CASSLPLAGGAYEQYF. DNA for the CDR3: TGTGCCAGCAGCTTACCGCTAGCGGGAGGGGCCTACGAGCAGTACTTC.

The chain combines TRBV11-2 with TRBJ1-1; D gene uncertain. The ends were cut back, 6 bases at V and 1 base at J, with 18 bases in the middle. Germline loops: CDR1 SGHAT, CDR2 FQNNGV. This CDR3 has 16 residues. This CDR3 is CASSDPGGPSNTEAFF. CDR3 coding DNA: TGTGCCAGCAGTGATCCCGGAGGTCCGTCGAACACTGAAGCTTTCTTT.

The CDR3 nucleotides are TGCAGCGTTGACTGGGGGGAAAACATTCAGTACTTC. It specifies CSVDWGENIQYF. The chain employs TRBV29-1 and TRBJ2-4; the D gene is possibly TRBD2 (6 bases). The CDR3 is 12 residues long. Germline values: CDR1 SQVTM, CDR2 ANQGSEA. Deletions cut 3 bases from V and 5 bases from J, with 8 bases between.

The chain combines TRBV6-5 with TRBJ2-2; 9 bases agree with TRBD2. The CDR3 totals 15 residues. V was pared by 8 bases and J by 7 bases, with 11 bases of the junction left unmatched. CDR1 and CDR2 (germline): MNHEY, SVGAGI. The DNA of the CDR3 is TGTGCCAGCCGGGTGGCGGGAGGGCCTGGCGGGGAGCTGTTTTTT. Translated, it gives CASRVAGGPGGELFF.

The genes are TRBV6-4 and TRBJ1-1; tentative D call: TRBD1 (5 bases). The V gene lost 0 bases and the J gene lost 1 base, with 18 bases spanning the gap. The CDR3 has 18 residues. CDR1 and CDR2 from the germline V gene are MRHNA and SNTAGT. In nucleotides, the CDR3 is TGTGCCAGCAGTGACTCGAGTCGTATAGGGGAGGAGAACACTGAAGCTTTCTTT. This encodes CASSDSSRIGEENTEAFF.

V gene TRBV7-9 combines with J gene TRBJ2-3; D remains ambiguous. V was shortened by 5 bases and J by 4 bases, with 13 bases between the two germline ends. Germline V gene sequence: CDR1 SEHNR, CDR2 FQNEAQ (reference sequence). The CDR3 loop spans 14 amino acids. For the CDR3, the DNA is TGTGCCAGCAGCCCGGTAAACTACGCAGATACGCAGTATTTT. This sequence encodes CASSPVNYADTQYF.

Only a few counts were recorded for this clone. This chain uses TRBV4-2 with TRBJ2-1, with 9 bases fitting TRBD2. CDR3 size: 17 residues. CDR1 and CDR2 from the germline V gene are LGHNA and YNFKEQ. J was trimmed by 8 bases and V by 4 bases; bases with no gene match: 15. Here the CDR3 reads CASSLQLGGGASYEQFF. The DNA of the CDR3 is TGTGCCAGCAGCCTCCAATTGGGCGGGGGGGCCTCGTATGAGCAGTTCTTC.

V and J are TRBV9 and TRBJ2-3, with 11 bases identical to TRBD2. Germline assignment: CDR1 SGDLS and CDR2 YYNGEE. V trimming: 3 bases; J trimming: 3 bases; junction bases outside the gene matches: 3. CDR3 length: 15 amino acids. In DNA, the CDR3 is TGTGCCAGCAGCGAGGGACTAGCGGTAACAGATACGCAGTATTTT. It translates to CASSEGLAVTDTQYF.

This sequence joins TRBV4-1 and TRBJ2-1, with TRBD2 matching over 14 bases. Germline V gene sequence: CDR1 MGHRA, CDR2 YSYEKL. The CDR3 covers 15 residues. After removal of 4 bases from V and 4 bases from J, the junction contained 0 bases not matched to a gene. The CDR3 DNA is TGCGCCAGCAGCCGACTAGCGGGGGGGTACAATGAGCAGTTCTTC. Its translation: CASSRLAGGYNEQFF.

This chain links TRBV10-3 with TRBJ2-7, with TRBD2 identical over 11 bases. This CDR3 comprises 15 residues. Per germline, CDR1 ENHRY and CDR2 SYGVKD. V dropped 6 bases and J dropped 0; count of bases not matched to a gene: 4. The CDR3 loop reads CAIRVLAGASYEQYF. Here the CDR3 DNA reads TGTGCCATCAGGGTACTAGCGGGGGCCTCCTACGAGCAGTACTTC.

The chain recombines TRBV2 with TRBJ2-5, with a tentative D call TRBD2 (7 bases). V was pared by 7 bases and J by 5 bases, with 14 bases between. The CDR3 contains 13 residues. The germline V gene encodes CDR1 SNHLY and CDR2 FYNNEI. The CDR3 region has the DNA TGTGCCAGCACGAGGCGGGGGCAGGAGACCCAGTACTTC. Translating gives CASTRRGQETQYF.

CDR3 sequence reads: CASRMEGRNYGYTF. The DNA for the CDR3 is TGTGCCAGCAGGATGGAGGGTCGTAACTATGGCTACACCTTC. This chain links TRBV7-8 with TRBJ1-2; D is ambiguous. This CDR3 has 14 residues. Trimming stripped 6 bases from V and 1 base from J, with 12 bases between. Germline V gene sequence: CDR1 SGHVS, CDR2 FQNEAQ.

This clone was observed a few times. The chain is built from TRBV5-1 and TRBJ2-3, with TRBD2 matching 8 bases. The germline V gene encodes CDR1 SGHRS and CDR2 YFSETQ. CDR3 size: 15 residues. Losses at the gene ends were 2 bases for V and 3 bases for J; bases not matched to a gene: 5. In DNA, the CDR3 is TGCGCCAGCAGCTTACCGGGAGGGGGAACAGATACGCAGTATTTT. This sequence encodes CASSLPGGGTDTQYF.

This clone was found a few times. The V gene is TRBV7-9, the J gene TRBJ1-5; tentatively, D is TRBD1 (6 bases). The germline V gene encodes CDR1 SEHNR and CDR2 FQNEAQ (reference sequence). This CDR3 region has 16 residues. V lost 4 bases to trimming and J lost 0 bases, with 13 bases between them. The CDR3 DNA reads TGTGCCAGCAGCTCAACACAGGGTTATAGCAATCAGCCCCAGCATTTT. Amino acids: CASSSTQGYSNQPQHF.

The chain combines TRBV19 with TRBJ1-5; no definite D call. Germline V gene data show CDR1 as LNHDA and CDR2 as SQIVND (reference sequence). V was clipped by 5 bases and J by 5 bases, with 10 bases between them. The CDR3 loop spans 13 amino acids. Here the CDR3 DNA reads TGTGCCAGTAGTGCCTTCGCAGATCAGCCCCAGCATTTT. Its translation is CASSAFADQPQHF. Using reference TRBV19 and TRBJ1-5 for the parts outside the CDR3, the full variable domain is DGGITQSPKYLFRKEGQNVTLSCEQNLNHDAMYWYRQDPGQGLRLIYYSQIVNDFQKGDIAEGYSVSREKKESFPLTVTSAQKNPTAFYLCASSAFADQPQHFGDGTRLSIL.

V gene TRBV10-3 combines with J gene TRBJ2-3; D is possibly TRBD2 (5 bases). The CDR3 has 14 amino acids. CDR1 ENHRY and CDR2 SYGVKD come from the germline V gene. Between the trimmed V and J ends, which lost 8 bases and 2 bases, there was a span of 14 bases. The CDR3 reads CAIAQAGNTDTQYF. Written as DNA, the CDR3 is TGTGCCATCGCCCAGGCGGGCAACACAGATACGCAGTATTTT.

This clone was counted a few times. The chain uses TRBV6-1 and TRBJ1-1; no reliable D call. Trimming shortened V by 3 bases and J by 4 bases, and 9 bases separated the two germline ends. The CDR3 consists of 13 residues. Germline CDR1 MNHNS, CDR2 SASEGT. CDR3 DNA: TGTGCCAGCAGTGAGCCAGTGGCCACTGAAGCTTTCTTT. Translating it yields CASSEPVATEAFF.

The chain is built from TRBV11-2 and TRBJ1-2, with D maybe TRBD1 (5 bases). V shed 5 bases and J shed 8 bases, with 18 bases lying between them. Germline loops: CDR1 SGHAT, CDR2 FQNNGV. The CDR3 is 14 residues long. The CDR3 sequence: CASSIPYPREGYTF. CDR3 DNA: TGTGCCAGCAGCATACCGTATCCCAGGGAAGGCTACACCTTC.

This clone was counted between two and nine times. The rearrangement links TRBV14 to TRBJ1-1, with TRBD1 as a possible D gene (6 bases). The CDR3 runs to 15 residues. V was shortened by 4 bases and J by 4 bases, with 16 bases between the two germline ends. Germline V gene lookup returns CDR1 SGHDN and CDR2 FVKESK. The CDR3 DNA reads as TGTGCCAGCAGCCGGATCTACAGGGATGGCACTGAAGCTTTCTTT. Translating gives CASSRIYRDGTEAFF. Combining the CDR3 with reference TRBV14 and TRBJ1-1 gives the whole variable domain EAGVTQFPSHSVIEKGQTVTLRCDPISGHDNLYWYRRVMGKEIKFLLHFVKESKQDESGMPNNRFLAERTGGTYSTLKVQPAELEDSGVYFCASSRIYRDGTEAFFGQGTRLTVV.

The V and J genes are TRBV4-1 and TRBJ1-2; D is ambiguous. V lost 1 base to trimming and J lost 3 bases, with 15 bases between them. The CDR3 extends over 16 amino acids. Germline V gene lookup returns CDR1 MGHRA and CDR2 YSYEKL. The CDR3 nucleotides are TGCGCCAGCAGCCAAGGCGGTCTTCGGGAGCACTATGGCTACACCTTC. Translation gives CASSQGGLREHYGYTF.

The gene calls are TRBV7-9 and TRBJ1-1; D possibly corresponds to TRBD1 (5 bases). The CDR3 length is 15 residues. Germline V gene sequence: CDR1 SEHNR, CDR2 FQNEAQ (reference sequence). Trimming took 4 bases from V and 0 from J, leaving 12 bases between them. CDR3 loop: CASSSTVLMNTEAFF. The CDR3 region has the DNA TGTGCCAGCAGCTCGACAGTACTGATGAACACTGAAGCTTTCTTT.

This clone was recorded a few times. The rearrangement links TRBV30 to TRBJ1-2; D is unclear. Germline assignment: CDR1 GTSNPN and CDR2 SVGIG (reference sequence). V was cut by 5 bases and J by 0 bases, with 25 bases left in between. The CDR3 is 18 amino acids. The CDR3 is CAWPLQLMSGGSNYGYTF. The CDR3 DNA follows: TGTGCCTGGCCATTACAGCTTATGAGCGGCGGATCTAACTATGGCTACACCTTC.